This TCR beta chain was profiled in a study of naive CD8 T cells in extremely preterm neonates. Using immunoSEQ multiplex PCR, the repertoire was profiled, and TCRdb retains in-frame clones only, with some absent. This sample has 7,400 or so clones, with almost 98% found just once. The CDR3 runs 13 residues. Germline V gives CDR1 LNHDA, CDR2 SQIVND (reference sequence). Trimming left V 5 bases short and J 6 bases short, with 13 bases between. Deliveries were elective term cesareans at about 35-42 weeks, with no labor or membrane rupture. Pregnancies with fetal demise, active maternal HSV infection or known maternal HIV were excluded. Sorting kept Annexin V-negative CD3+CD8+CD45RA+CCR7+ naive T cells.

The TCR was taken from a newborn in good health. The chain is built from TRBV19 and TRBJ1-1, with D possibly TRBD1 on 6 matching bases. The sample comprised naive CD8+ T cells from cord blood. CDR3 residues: CASSLTGLAEAFF. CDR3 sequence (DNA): TGTGCCAGTAGTTTAACAGGGTTGGCTGAAGCTTTCTTT.